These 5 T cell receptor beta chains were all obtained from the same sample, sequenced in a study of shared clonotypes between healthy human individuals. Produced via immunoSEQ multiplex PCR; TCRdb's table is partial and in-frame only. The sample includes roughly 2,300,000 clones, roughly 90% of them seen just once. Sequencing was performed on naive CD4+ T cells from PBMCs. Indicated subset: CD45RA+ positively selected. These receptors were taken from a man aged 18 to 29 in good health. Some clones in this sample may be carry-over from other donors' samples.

The CDR3 nucleotides read TGCAGTGCCGGACGGGATCAGCCCCAGCATTTT. Amino acids: CSAGRDQPQHF. The chain links TRBV20-1 to TRBJ1-5; D is unclear. Germline V gene lookup returns CDR1 DFQATT and CDR2 SNEGSKA (reference sequence). The CDR3 totals 11 residues. Deletions cut 6 bases from V and 5 bases from J, with 8 bases between.

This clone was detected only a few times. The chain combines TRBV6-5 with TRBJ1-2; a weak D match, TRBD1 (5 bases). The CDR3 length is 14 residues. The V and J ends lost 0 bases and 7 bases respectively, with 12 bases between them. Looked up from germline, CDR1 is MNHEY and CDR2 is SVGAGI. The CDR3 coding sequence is TGTGCCAGCAGTTACTCGATGCAGGGACTTGGCTACACCTTC. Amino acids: CASSYSMQGLGYTF.

The CDR3 protein is CASSSRTFPNTEAFF. CDR3 in DNA: TGTGCCAGCAGCTCCCGGACATTCCCGAACACTGAAGCTTTCTTT. V and J are TRBV7-2 and TRBJ1-1; possible D gene TRBD1, 5 bases. The CDR3 has 15 amino acids. V was pared by 4 bases and J by 1 base, with 13 bases between. Germline V gene sequence: CDR1 SGHTA, CDR2 FQGNSA.

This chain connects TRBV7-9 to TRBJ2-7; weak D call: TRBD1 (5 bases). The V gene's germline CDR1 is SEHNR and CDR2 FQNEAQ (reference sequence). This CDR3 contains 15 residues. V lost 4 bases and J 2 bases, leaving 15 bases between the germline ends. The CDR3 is CASSSVRSRAYEQYF. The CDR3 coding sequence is TGTGCCAGCAGCTCCGTCCGGTCCAGGGCCTACGAGCAGTACTTC.

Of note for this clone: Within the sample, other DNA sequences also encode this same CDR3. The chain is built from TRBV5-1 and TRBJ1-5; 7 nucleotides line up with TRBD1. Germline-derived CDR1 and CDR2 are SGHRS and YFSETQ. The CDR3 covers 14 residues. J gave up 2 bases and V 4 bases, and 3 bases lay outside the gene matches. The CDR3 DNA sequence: TGCGCCAGCAGCACAGGACAGGGCAATCAGCCCCAGCATTTT. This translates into CASSTGQGNQPQHF. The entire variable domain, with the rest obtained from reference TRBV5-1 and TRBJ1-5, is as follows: KAGVTQTPRYLIKTRGQQVTLSCSPISGHRSVSWYQQTPGQGLQFLFEYFSETQRNKGNFPGRFSGRQFSNSRSEMNVSTLELGDSALYLCASSTGQGNQPQHFGDGTRLSIL.